Listed below are T cell receptor beta chains from one sample, sequenced in a study of PD-1 blockade in classical Hodgkin lymphoma. This table comes from immunoSEQ multiplex PCR, and its TCRdb copy is limited to in-frame clones, with some not included. The sample contains tens of thousands of clones, just over 90% of which appear only once. The sample taken for sequencing was peripheral blood mononuclear cells (PBMCs). The receptors were gathered from a human donor with classical Hodgkin lymphoma. The CDR3 runs from the conserved cysteine through the conserved F or W. The order of the fields is V gene, clone size, J gene, D gene, CDR3 protein, CDR3 DNA. The D gene is left open where the match is weak. The size entry is marked missing in some rows and otherwise reads once, few, many or a size class.

>TRBV6-1|NA|TRBJ2-1|TRBD2
CASSESPSGRGRRNEQFF
TGTGCCAGCAGTGAATCCCCTAGCGGGAGGGGTAGAAGGAATGAGCAGTTCTTC
>TRBV19|NA|TRBJ1-5|TRBD1
CASCGQGNQPQHF
TGTGCCAGTTGTGGACAGGGCAATCAGCCCCAGCATTTT
>TRBV18|NA|TRBJ2-7|NA
CASSPTAAYEQYF
TGTGCCAGCTCACCAACGGCAGCCTACGAGCAGTACTTC
>TRBV10-3|NA|TRBJ2-5|NA
CAISYTHQGETQYF
TGTGCCATCAGCTACACGCACCAAGGGGAGACCCAGTACTTC
>TRBV28|NA|TRBJ2-7|NA
CASTLGREQYF
TGTGCCAGCACACTGGGGCGAGAGCAGTACTTC
>TRBV9|NA|TRBJ2-4|NA
CASSVAGASKNIQYF
TGTGCCAGCAGCGTAGCAGGCGCGTCTAAAAACATTCAGTACTTC
>TRBV5-1|NA|TRBJ2-1|NA
CASSAAGGSYNEQFF
TGCGCCAGCAGCGCTGCCGGGGGCTCCTACAATGAGCAGTTCTTC
>TRBV7-3|NA|TRBJ2-5|NA
CASSLSVGRETQYF
TGTGCCAGCAGCTTAAGTGTCGGGAGAGAGACCCAGTACTTC
>TRBV2|NA|TRBJ2-3|TRBD2
CASSERSGRNTDTQYF
TGTGCCAGCAGTGAACGTAGCGGGAGAAACACAGATACGCAGTATTTT
>TRBV4-1|NA|TRBJ2-7|NA
CASSQDRQGTYEQYF
TGCGCCAGCAGCCAAGATCGGCAGGGTACCTACGAGCAGTACTTC
>TRBV9|NA|TRBJ2-2|NA
CASSVDGGSYTGELFF
TGTGCCAGCAGCGTAGACGGGGGTAGTTACACCGGGGAGCTGTTTTTT
>TRBV29-1|NA|TRBJ2-1|NA
CSVGRLARNEQFF
TGCAGCGTAGGTAGGCTAGCCAGGAATGAGCAGTTCTTC
>TRBV27|NA|TRBJ2-3|NA
CASSLVSTDTQYF
TGTGCCAGCAGCCTGGTGAGCACAGATACGCAGTATTTT
>TRBV14|NA|TRBJ1-1|TRBD1
CASRGVGQSNTEAFF
TGTGCCAGCAGGGGTGTGGGACAGTCGAACACTGAAGCTTTCTTT
>TRBV5-5|NA|TRBJ1-2|NA
CASSLGILRGNSDGYTF
TGTGCCAGCAGCTTGGGGATTTTAAGGGGGAATTCGGATGGCTACACCTTC
>TRBV28|NA|TRBJ2-1|TRBD2
CASTKRAGANEQFF
TGTGCCAGCACGAAGCGGGCGGGAGCCAATGAGCAGTTCTTC
>TRBV2|NA|TRBJ1-3|NA
CASGGYVRGLNSGNTIYF
TGTGCCAGCGGGGGGTATGTCAGGGGACTGAACTCTGGAAACACCATATATTTT
>TRBV10-3|NA|TRBJ2-2|TRBD2
CAISESGLAAGVGELFF
TGTGCCATCAGTGAGTCGGGACTAGCGGCAGGGGTCGGGGAGCTGTTTTTT
>TRBV6-5|NA|TRBJ2-7|NA
CASSRGTYEQYF
TGTGCCAGCAGTCGGGGTACCTACGAGCAGTACTTC
>TRBV14|NA|TRBJ2-1|TRBD2
CASSQWGLAGINEQFF
TGTGCCAGCAGCCAATGGGGACTAGCGGGAATCAATGAGCAGTTCTTC
>TRBV5-1|NA|TRBJ2-7|NA
CASSLGPGLNPEQYF
TGCGCCAGCAGCTTGGGACCTGGACTTAACCCCGAGCAGTACTTC
>TRBV27|NA|TRBJ1-1|NA
CASSLGRGGYTEAFF
TGTGCCAGCAGTTTAGGGCGGGGTGGGTACACTGAAGCTTTCTTT
>TRBV5-1|NA|TRBJ2-1|TRBD1
CASSLRGQGGEQFF
TGCGCCAGCAGCTTAAGGGGACAGGGGGGTGAGCAGTTCTTC
>TRBV7-9|NA|TRBJ1-4|NA
CASSSTQLRSANEKLFF
TGTGCCAGCAGCTCAACTCAGCTACGATCCGCTAATGAAAAACTGTTTTTT
>TRBV4-1|once|TRBJ1-2|TRBD1
CASSQRGQGGDGYTF
TGCGCCAGCAGCCAAAGGGGACAGGGAGGAGATGGCTACACCTTC
>TRBV15|once|TRBJ1-2|NA
CATSPDEGNYGYTF
TGTGCCACCAGCCCTGACGAGGGTAACTATGGCTACACCTTC
>TRBV6-5|NA|TRBJ1-2|NA
CASSYRGANYGYTF
TGTGCCAGCAGTTACAGGGGAGCTAACTATGGCTACACCTTC
>TRBV7-3|once|TRBJ2-2|NA
CASSLLGQGLGGELFF
TGTGCCAGCAGCCTCCTTGGGCAGGGGCTAGGCGGGGAGCTGTTTTTT
>TRBV2|NA|TRBJ2-2|NA
CASSGEMGIGELFF
TGTGCCAGCAGTGGCGAAATGGGGATCGGGGAGCTGTTTTTT
>TRBV7-9|NA|TRBJ2-3|TRBD2
CASSPRTSGSDTQYF
TGTGCCAGCAGCCCCAGGACTAGCGGGAGTGATACGCAGTATTTT
>TRBV19|NA|TRBJ1-3|NA
CASSIGWQNSGNTIYF
TGTGCCAGTAGTATCGGTTGGCAGAACTCTGGAAACACCATATATTTT
>TRBV27|NA|TRBJ2-1|NA
CASSLALGVNNEQFF
TGTGCCAGCAGTTTGGCCTTGGGGGTTAACAATGAGCAGTTCTTC
>TRBV28|NA|TRBJ1-5|NA
CASSLSSYSNQPQHF
TGTGCCAGCAGTTTAAGTTCCTATAGCAATCAGCCCCAGCATTTT
>TRBV9|NA|TRBJ2-7|TRBD1
CASSASLMNRGNEQYF
TGTGCCAGCAGCGCCTCCCTGATGAACAGGGGAAACGAGCAGTACTTC
>TRBV29-1|NA|TRBJ1-2|NA
CSVEDPSRGSYGYTF
TGCAGCGTTGAAGACCCCTCGAGGGGGAGCTATGGCTACACCTTC
>TRBV4-1|NA|TRBJ1-2|NA
CASSQINGGIGGYTF
TGCGCCAGCAGCCAGATAAACGGGGGGATAGGTGGCTACACCTTC
>TRBV4-1|NA|TRBJ1-1|TRBD1
CASSLRGTGRTEAFF
TGCGCCAGCAGCCTGAGGGGGACAGGGAGGACCGAAGCTTTCTTT
>TRBV6-5|NA|TRBJ2-6|NA
CASRGSGANVLTF
TGTGCCAGCCGGGGCTCTGGGGCCAACGTCCTGACTTTC
>TRBV5-1|NA|TRBJ2-5|TRBD2
CASSLTGGLSSQETQYF
TGCGCCAGCAGCTTGACTGGGGGACTAAGCTCCCAAGAGACCCAGTACTTC
>TRBV9|NA|TRBJ1-3|TRBD1
CASSPDRAPGNTIYF
TGTGCCAGCAGTCCCGACAGGGCGCCTGGAAACACCATATATTTT
>TRBV4-1|once|TRBJ1-3|TRBD1
CASSAGGLITGNTIYF
TGCGCCAGCAGTGCAGGGGGCTTGATAACTGGAAACACCATATATTTT
>TRBV20-1|NA|TRBJ1-1|NA
CSARRGEEAFF
TGCAGTGCTAGAAGGGGGGAAGAAGCTTTCTTT
>TRBV5-4|once|TRBJ2-1|TRBD1
CASSSTGGRNEQFF
TGTGCCAGCAGCTCAACAGGGGGCAGGAATGAGCAGTTCTTC
>TRBV29-1|NA|TRBJ2-1|NA
CSVAGYNEQFF
TGCAGCGTTGCCGGTTACAATGAGCAGTTCTTC